This TCR beta chain comes out of a study of identical twins. Concerning this clonotype itself: The junction and the germline gene differ at one end; a read error may be behind it.

Per the germline V gene, CDR1 is SSHAT and CDR2 is FNYEAQ (reference sequence). The CDR3 has 13 residues. MiXCR was run by TCRdb on the 5' RACE reads, yielding one entry per CDR3 protein. The sample records about 660,000 distinct CDR3 sequences, 8.5% to 9% being singletons. The sample also formed part of further work on yellow fever vaccine responses in identical twins.

Material for sequencing was PBMCs. The source is a woman under 30 in good health. This chain uses TRBV7-7 with TRBJ2-3, with D hard to call. This CDR3 is CASSLDGIDTQYF. DNA of the CDR3: TGTGCTAGCAGCTTAGATGGAATAGATACGCAGTATTTT.